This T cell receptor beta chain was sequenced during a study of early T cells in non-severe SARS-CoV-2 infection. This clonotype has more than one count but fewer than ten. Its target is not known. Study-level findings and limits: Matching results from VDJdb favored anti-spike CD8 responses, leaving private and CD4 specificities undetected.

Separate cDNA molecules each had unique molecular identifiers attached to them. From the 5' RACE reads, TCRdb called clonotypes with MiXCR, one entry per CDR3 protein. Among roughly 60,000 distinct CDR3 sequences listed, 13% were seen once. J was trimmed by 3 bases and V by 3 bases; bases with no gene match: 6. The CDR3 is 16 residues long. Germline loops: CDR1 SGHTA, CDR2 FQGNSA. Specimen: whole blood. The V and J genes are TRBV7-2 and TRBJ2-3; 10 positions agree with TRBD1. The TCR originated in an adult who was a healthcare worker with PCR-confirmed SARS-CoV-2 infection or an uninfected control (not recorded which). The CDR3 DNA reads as TGTGCCAGCAGCTTTCGGACAGGGGGAAAAACAGATACGCAGTATTTT. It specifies CASSFRTGGKTDTQYF.